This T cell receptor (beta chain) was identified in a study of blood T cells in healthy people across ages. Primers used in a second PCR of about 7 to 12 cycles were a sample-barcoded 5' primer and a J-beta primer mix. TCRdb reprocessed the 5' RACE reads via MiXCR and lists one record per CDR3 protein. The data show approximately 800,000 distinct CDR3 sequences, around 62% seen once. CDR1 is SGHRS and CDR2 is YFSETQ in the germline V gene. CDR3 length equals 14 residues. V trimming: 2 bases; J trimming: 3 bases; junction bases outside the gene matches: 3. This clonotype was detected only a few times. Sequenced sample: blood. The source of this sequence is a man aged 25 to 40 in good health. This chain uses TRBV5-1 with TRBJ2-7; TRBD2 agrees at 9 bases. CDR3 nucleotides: TGCGCCAGCAGCTTCCAACTAGCGGGCTACGAGCAGTACTTC. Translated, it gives CASSFQLAGYEQYF.